A selection of T cell receptor beta chains follows, all from one sample in a study of OX40 agonist ivuxolimab in advanced cancers. Only in-frame clones appear in the TCRdb table, and some are missing; sequencing was by immunoSEQ multiplex PCR. The sample holds approximately 50,000 clones, 84% seen once. The source material was CD4+ or CD8+ T cells sorted from blood, sampled in a trial of the OX40 agonist ivuxolimab. These receptors came from an adult with an advanced solid tumor such as melanoma, head and neck, liver or kidney cancer. Both conserved end residues are part of each CDR3. Fields, in order: clone size, J gene, V gene, D gene, CDR3 protein, CDR3 DNA. A D gene is named only where the DNA matches it firmly. Not all rows give a size; the values are once, few, many and, for expanded clones, a class.

clone size: NA
J gene: TRBJ2-1
V gene: TRBV4-3
D gene: TRBD2
CDR3 protein: CASSQGLAGGLHEQFF
CDR3 DNA: TGCGCCAGCAGCCAAGGGTTGGCGGGGGGGCTTCATGAGCAGTTCTTC

clone size: few
J gene: TRBJ1-1
V gene: TRBV7-2
D gene: TRBD1
CDR3 protein: CASSLSGTGGRYTEAFF
CDR3 DNA: TGTGCCAGCAGCCTTTCCGGGACAGGGGGAAGATATACTGAAGCTTTCTTT

clone size: NA
J gene: TRBJ2-7
V gene: TRBV10-3
D gene: TRBD1
CDR3 protein: CAITQGAPGDEQYF
CDR3 DNA: TGTGCCATCACCCAGGGGGCCCCTGGGGACGAGCAGTACTTC

clone size: once
J gene: TRBJ2-7
V gene: TRBV7-2
D gene: TRBD2
CDR3 protein: CASSFTGGGSYEQYF
CDR3 DNA: TGTGCCAGCAGCTTTACGGGAGGGGGCTCCTACGAGCAGTACTTC

clone size: NA
J gene: TRBJ1-2
V gene: TRBV6-1
D gene: NA
CDR3 protein: CASSEARGGVRGYTF
CDR3 DNA: TGTGCCAGCAGTGAAGCTCGGGGGGGTGTAAGGGGCTACACCTTC

clone size: NA
J gene: TRBJ1-1
V gene: TRBV9
D gene: NA
CDR3 protein: CASSVGPGENTEAFF
CDR3 DNA: TGTGCCAGCAGCGTAGGTCCAGGGGAGAACACTGAAGCTTTCTTT

clone size: NA
J gene: TRBJ2-5
V gene: TRBV6-5
D gene: NA
CDR3 protein: CASSPGRKETQYF
CDR3 DNA: TGTGCCAGCAGTCCCGGACGAAAAGAGACCCAGTACTTC

clone size: NA
J gene: TRBJ2-1
V gene: TRBV5-1
D gene: TRBD2
CDR3 protein: CASSLVAGTYNEQFF
CDR3 DNA: TGCGCCAGCAGCTTGGTAGCGGGAACCTACAATGAGCAGTTCTTC

clone size: NA
J gene: TRBJ2-3
V gene: TRBV30
D gene: TRBD2
CDR3 protein: CASRTSGATDTQYF
CDR3 DNA: TGTGCCAGCCGGACTAGCGGGGCCACAGATACGCAGTATTTT

clone size: NA
J gene: TRBJ1-1
V gene: TRBV7-9
D gene: NA
CDR3 protein: CASSTTRGGGTEAFF
CDR3 DNA: TGTGCCAGCAGCACCACGCGGGGAGGGGGCACTGAAGCTTTCTTT

clone size: NA
J gene: TRBJ2-1
V gene: TRBV6-4
D gene: TRBD1
CDR3 protein: CASSALPGQGTQEQFF
CDR3 DNA: TGTGCCAGCAGTGCCCTACCGGGACAGGGTACTCAGGAGCAGTTCTTC

clone size: few
J gene: TRBJ1-2
V gene: TRBV5-6
D gene: NA
CDR3 protein: CASSSRRLRTDDYGYTF
CDR3 DNA: TGTGCCAGCAGCTCACGACGCCTTCGAACAGACGACTATGGCTACACCTTC

clone size: NA
J gene: TRBJ2-7
V gene: TRBV6-5
D gene: NA
CDR3 protein: CASSPTDGRRYEQYF
CDR3 DNA: TGTGCCAGCAGTCCTACCGACGGGCGGCGTTACGAGCAGTACTTC

clone size: NA
J gene: TRBJ1-1
V gene: TRBV7-2
D gene: NA
CDR3 protein: CASSPGRNTEAFF
CDR3 DNA: TGTGCCAGCAGCCCCGGACGGAACACTGAAGCTTTCTTT

clone size: NA
J gene: TRBJ1-1
V gene: TRBV10-3
D gene: NA
CDR3 protein: CAIRRMMNTEAFF
CDR3 DNA: TGTGCCATCCGGCGGATGATGAACACTGAAGCTTTCTTT

clone size: NA
J gene: TRBJ2-3
V gene: TRBV25-1
D gene: TRBD2
CDR3 protein: CASSRAGLAGGGTQYF
CDR3 DNA: TGTGCCAGCAGTCGAGCCGGACTAGCGGGAGGAGGTACGCAGTATTTT

clone size: NA
J gene: TRBJ2-7
V gene: TRBV18
D gene: NA
CDR3 protein: CASSPGTLTYEQYF
CDR3 DNA: TGTGCCAGCTCGCCCGGGACGCTTACCTACGAGCAGTACTTC

clone size: few
J gene: TRBJ2-7
V gene: TRBV10-3
D gene: NA
CDR3 protein: CAISESVDSGYEQYF
CDR3 DNA: TGTGCCATCAGTGAGTCCGTGGACTCCGGCTACGAGCAGTACTTC

clone size: NA
J gene: TRBJ1-2
V gene: TRBV7-2
D gene: NA
CDR3 protein: CASSLSGTNYGYTF
CDR3 DNA: TGTGCCAGCAGCTTATCTGGGACTAACTATGGCTACACCTTC

clone size: NA
J gene: TRBJ2-1
V gene: TRBV5-1
D gene: TRBD2
CDR3 protein: CASSSGLAGQNSYNEQFF
CDR3 DNA: TGCGCCAGCAGCTCGGGACTAGCGGGGCAAAACTCCTACAATGAGCAGTTCTTC

clone size: NA
J gene: TRBJ2-5
V gene: TRBV5-6
D gene: NA
CDR3 protein: CASSLAEATRTQYF
CDR3 DNA: TGTGCCAGCAGCTTGGCCGAAGCGACGCGGACCCAGTACTTC

clone size: NA
J gene: TRBJ2-3
V gene: TRBV30
D gene: NA
CDR3 protein: CAWSGPGADTQYF
CDR3 DNA: TGTGCCTGGAGCGGGCCGGGGGCAGATACGCAGTATTTT

clone size: NA
J gene: TRBJ2-3
V gene: TRBV4-2
D gene: NA
CDR3 protein: CASSQEASQADTQYF
CDR3 DNA: TGTGCCAGCAGCCAAGAGGCTAGTCAGGCAGATACGCAGTATTTT

clone size: once
J gene: TRBJ2-2
V gene: TRBV10-3
D gene: TRBD2
CDR3 protein: CANSLAGDTGELFF
CDR3 DNA: TGTGCCAACTCACTAGCGGGGGACACCGGGGAGCTGTTTTTT

clone size: NA
J gene: TRBJ2-3
V gene: TRBV4-2
D gene: TRBD2
CDR3 protein: CASSQDTWTSSQYF
CDR3 DNA: TGTGCCAGCAGCCAAGATACTTGGACTAGCTCGCAGTATTTT

clone size: once
J gene: TRBJ1-5
V gene: TRBV2
D gene: TRBD1
CDR3 protein: CASAGQANQPQHF
CDR3 DNA: TGTGCCAGCGCTGGACAGGCCAATCAGCCCCAGCATTTT

clone size: few
J gene: TRBJ1-2
V gene: TRBV18
D gene: NA
CDR3 protein: CASSPGRDGYGYTF
CDR3 DNA: TGTGCCAGCTCCCCTGGGAGAGATGGCTATGGCTACACCTTC

clone size: NA
J gene: TRBJ2-7
V gene: TRBV7-9
D gene: NA
CDR3 protein: CASSLVGYEQYF
CDR3 DNA: TGTGCCAGCAGCTTGGTAGGTTACGAGCAGTACTTC

clone size: NA
J gene: TRBJ1-1
V gene: TRBV19
D gene: NA
CDR3 protein: CASSIGGETEAFF
CDR3 DNA: TGTGCCAGTAGTATCGGAGGGGAAACTGAAGCTTTCTTT

clone size: NA
J gene: TRBJ2-4
V gene: TRBV4-1
D gene: NA
CDR3 protein: CASSSPRAKNIQYF
CDR3 DNA: TGCGCCAGCAGCTCACCACGGGCCAAAAACATTCAGTACTTC

clone size: NA
J gene: TRBJ2-5
V gene: TRBV10-2
D gene: TRBD1
CDR3 protein: CASRRDSQETQYF
CDR3 DNA: TGCGCCAGCAGGAGGGACAGCCAAGAGACCCAGTACTTC

clone size: NA
J gene: TRBJ2-1
V gene: TRBV4-2
D gene: TRBD2
CDR3 protein: CASSHPSGWLAGKNEQFF
CDR3 DNA: TGTGCCAGCAGCCACCCATCCGGGTGGCTAGCGGGGAAGAATGAGCAGTTCTTC

clone size: NA
J gene: TRBJ2-5
V gene: TRBV11-2
D gene: TRBD1
CDR3 protein: CATRTGPLQETQYF
CDR3 DNA: TGTGCCACCCGGACAGGGCCCCTTCAAGAGACCCAGTACTTC

clone size: NA
J gene: TRBJ2-2
V gene: TRBV19
D gene: NA
CDR3 protein: CASSIDSANTGELFF
CDR3 DNA: TGTGCCAGTAGTATAGACAGCGCTAACACCGGGGAGCTGTTTTTT

clone size: NA
J gene: TRBJ1-2
V gene: TRBV4-1
D gene: NA
CDR3 protein: CASSQDTRTGLNYGYTF
CDR3 DNA: TGCGCCAGCAGCCAAGATACTAGAACGGGTTTGAACTATGGCTACACCTTC

clone size: NA
J gene: TRBJ1-4
V gene: TRBV4-3
D gene: NA
CDR3 protein: CASSWGFATNEKLFF
CDR3 DNA: TGCGCCAGCTCTTGGGGTTTTGCAACTAATGAAAAACTGTTTTTT

clone size: NA
J gene: TRBJ2-5
V gene: TRBV10-3
D gene: TRBD1
CDR3 protein: CAISDQQGPQETQYF
CDR3 DNA: TGTGCCATCAGTGACCAACAGGGGCCCCAAGAGACCCAGTACTTC

clone size: once
J gene: TRBJ2-5
V gene: TRBV9
D gene: NA
CDR3 protein: CASSVGIADIQETQYF
CDR3 DNA: TGTGCCAGCAGCGTAGGTATAGCGGATATCCAAGAGACCCAGTACTTC

clone size: NA
J gene: TRBJ2-3
V gene: TRBV6-4
D gene: TRBD2
CDR3 protein: CASSPSGMTDTQYF
CDR3 DNA: TGTGCCAGCAGCCCTAGCGGGATGACAGATACGCAGTATTTT

clone size: NA
J gene: TRBJ2-5
V gene: TRBV7-9
D gene: NA
CDR3 protein: CASSLGPEETQYF
CDR3 DNA: TGTGCCAGCAGCTTAGGGCCAGAAGAGACCCAGTACTTC

clone size: NA
J gene: TRBJ1-4
V gene: TRBV20-1
D gene: NA
CDR3 protein: CSAPDNEKLFF
CDR3 DNA: TGCAGTGCCCCTGATAATGAAAAACTGTTTTTT

clone size: NA
J gene: TRBJ1-6
V gene: TRBV19
D gene: TRBD1
CDR3 protein: CASSATGGRSPLHF
CDR3 DNA: TGTGCCAGTAGTGCCACAGGGGGTAGGTCACCCCTCCACTTT

clone size: NA
J gene: TRBJ1-6
V gene: TRBV6-1
D gene: NA
CDR3 protein: CASSLNSPLHF
CDR3 DNA: TGTGCCAGCAGCCTTAATTCACCCCTCCACTTT

clone size: NA
J gene: TRBJ1-2
V gene: TRBV7-9
D gene: TRBD1
CDR3 protein: CASSLEGAGGYTF
CDR3 DNA: TGTGCCAGCAGCTTGGAGGGGGCGGGAGGCTACACCTTC

clone size: NA
J gene: TRBJ1-1
V gene: TRBV30
D gene: NA
CDR3 protein: CAWSRGLNTEAFF
CDR3 DNA: TGTGCCTGGAGTCGGGGGCTGAACACTGAAGCTTTCTTT

clone size: NA
J gene: TRBJ1-6
V gene: TRBV6-5
D gene: NA
CDR3 protein: CASTTGVNSPLHF
CDR3 DNA: TGTGCCAGCACCACCGGGGTAAATTCACCCCTCCACTTT

clone size: once
J gene: TRBJ1-3
V gene: TRBV6-1
D gene: NA
CDR3 protein: CASRGFGNTIYF
CDR3 DNA: TGTGCCAGCAGGGGGTTTGGAAACACCATATATTTT

clone size: NA
J gene: TRBJ2-5
V gene: TRBV29-1
D gene: NA
CDR3 protein: CSVPNPSGAQYF
CDR3 DNA: TGCAGCGTCCCAAATCCTTCCGGGGCCCAGTACTTC

clone size: NA
J gene: TRBJ1-1
V gene: TRBV18
D gene: NA
CDR3 protein: CASSPPGELNTEAFF
CDR3 DNA: TGTGCCAGCTCACCACCGGGCGAACTGAACACTGAAGCTTTCTTT

clone size: NA
J gene: TRBJ1-3
V gene: TRBV4-1
D gene: NA
CDR3 protein: CASSHLWRGAGNTIYF
CDR3 DNA: TGCGCCAGCAGCCACCTATGGAGGGGCGCTGGAAACACCATATATTTT

clone size: NA
J gene: TRBJ2-7
V gene: TRBV5-1
D gene: TRBD1
CDR3 protein: CASSLGTGALTYEQYF
CDR3 DNA: TGCGCCAGCAGCTTAGGGACAGGGGCGTTGACCTACGAGCAGTACTTC

clone size: NA
J gene: TRBJ1-2
V gene: TRBV5-4
D gene: TRBD1
CDR3 protein: CASSWTGDRDGYTF
CDR3 DNA: TGTGCCAGCAGCTGGACAGGGGACAGGGATGGCTACACCTTC